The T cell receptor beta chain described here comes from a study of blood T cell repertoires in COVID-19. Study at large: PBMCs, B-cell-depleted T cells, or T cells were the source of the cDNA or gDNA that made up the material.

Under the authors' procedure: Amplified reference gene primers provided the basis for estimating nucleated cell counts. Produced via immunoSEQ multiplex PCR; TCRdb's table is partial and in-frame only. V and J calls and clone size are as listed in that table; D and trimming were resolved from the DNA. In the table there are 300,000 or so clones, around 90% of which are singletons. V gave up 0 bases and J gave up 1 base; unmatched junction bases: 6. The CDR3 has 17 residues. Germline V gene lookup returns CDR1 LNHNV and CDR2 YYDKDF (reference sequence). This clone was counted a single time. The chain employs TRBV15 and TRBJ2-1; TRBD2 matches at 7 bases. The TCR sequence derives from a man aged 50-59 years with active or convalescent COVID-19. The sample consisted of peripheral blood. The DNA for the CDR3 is TGTGCCACCAGCAGAGAGATTGGACTAGAGTCCTACAATGAGCAGTTCTTC. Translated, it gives CATSREIGLESYNEQFF.